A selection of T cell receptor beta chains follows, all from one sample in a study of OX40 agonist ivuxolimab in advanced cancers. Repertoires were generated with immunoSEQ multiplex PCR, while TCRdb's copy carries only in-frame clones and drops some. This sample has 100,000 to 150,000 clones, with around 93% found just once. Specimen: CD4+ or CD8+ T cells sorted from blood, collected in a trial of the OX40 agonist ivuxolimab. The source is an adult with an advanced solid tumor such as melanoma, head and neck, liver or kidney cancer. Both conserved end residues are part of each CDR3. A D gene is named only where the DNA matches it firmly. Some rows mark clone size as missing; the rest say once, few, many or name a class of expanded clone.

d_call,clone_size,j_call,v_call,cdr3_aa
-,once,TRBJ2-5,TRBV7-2,CASSPPAVPETQYF
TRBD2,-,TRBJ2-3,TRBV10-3,CAIRRGVGTDTQYF
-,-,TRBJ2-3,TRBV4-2,CASSQDRGTRDTQYF
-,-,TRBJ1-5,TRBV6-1,CASSDRTVNQPQHF
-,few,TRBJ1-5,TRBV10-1,CASSESNQPQHF
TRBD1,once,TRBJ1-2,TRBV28,CASSGTGRYGYTF
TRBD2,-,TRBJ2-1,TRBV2,CASSFRGLAGVRVNEQFF
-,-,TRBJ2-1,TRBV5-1,CASSLQQVNEQFF
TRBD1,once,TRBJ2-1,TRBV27,CASSFGDRDNEQFF
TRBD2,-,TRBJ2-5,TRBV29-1,CSVTPPGGGGSTQYF
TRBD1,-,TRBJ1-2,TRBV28,CASSSTTGANYGYTF
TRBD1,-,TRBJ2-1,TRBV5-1,CASSLQGAPNNEQFF
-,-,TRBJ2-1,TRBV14,CASSQEDYLYNEQFF
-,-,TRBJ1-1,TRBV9,CASSPRHMNTEAFF
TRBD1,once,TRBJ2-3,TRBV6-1,CASSPRQGNTQYF
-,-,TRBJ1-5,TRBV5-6,CASSLEGVDQPQHF
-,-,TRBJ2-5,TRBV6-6,CASSYVQGRETQYF
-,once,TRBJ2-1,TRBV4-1,CASSQDGGGGGADNEQFF
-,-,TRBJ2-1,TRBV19,CASTPPGQGTREQFF
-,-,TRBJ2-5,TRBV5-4,CASSSDRAQYF
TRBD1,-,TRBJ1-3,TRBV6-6,CASSLGQGARNTIYF
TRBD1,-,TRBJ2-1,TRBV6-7,CASSPTGTGYINEQFF
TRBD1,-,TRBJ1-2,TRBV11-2,CASSAQGEYGYTF
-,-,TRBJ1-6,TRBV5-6,CASSLGPTTASPLHF
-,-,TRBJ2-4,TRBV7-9,CASSLEGFVKNIQYF
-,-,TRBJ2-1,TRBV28,CASSFVGRSYNEQFF
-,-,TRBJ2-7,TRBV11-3,CASSLAGGHEQYF
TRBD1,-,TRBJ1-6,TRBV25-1,CASSEDRGNSPLHF
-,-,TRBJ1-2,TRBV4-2,CASSLDDYGYTF
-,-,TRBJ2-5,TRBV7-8,CASSLESGSVETQYF
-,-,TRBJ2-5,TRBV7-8,CASGGPQTQYF
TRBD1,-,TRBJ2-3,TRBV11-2,CASSSYRGRSDTQYF
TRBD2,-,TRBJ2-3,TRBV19,CASSMAPLAGAGDTQYF
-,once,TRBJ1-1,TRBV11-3,CASSWTVDTEAFF
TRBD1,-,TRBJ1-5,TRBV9,CASSVGTAGEQPQHF
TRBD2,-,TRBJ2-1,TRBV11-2,CASSQISGGSYNEQFF
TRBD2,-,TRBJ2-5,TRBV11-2,CASSRGTSGEETQYF
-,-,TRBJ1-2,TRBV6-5,CASSRDRSNYGYTF
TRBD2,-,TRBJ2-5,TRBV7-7,CASSLAGTSDETQYF
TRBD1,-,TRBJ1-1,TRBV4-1,CASSQDGQDRGQVTEAFF
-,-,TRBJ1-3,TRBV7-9,CASSFTGTSGNTIYF
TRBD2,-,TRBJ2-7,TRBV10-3,CAISITSGSYEQYF
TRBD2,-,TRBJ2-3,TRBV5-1,CASSLTSGSTDTQYF
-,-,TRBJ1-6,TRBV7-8,CASSLASGSSPLHF
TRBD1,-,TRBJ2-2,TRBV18,CASSPDRATGELFF
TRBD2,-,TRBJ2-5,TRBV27,CASSGRTFARRDVQETQYF
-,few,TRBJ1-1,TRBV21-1,CASSKGRQGSTEAFF
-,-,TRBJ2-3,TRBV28,CASSPPTAAQYF
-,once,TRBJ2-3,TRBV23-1,CASSQSGRPSTDTQYF
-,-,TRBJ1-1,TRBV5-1,CASSWGENTEAFF
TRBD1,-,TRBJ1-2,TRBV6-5,CAATQGARGYTF
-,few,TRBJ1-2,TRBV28,CASSSPHRGANYGYTF
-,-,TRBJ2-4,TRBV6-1,CASSEVGETRAKNIQYF
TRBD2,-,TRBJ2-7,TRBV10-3,CAISEAGLAGGEQYF
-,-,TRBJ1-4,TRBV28,CASRRGGSEKLFF
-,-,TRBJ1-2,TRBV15,CATSRFGRVEEGYTF
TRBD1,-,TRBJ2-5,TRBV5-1,CASSLATGGPETQYF
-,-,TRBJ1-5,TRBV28,CASSLNPGTPSNQPQHF
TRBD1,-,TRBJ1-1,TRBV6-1,CASSEGDRGTEAFF
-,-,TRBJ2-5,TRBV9,CASSVTPTASDGTQYF